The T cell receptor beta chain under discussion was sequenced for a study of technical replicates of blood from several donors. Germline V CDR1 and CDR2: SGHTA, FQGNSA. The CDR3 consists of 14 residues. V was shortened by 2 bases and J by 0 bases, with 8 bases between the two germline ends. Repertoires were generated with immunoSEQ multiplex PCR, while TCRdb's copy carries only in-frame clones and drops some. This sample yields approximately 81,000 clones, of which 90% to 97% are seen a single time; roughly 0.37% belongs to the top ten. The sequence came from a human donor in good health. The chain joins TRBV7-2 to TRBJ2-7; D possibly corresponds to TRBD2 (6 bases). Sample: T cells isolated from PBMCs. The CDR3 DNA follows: TGTGCCAGCAGCTTATCGGGACTCTCCTACGAGCAGTACTTC. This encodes CASSLSGLSYEQYF.